This T cell receptor (beta chain) is drawn from a study of cytomegalovirus exposure and HLA in healthy donors. Study-wide findings and caveats: The Asian-associated ancestry cluster reportedly had fewer N-insertions than the approximately 610-donor mean in a later analysis.

Unrecorded immune exposure was likely among donors, who were nominally healthy when sampled. CDR3 size: 15 residues. Trimming took off 5 bases at V and 6 bases at J, with 20 bases between the two ends. CDR1 and CDR2 from the germline V gene are MGHRA and YSYEKL. PCR employed 60 Vbeta and 13 Jbeta primers. Generated by immunoSEQ multiplex PCR, the TCRdb table keeps only in-frame clones and is missing some. The sample totals more than 45,000 clones. Comments on this clone: Its cognate antigen is unknown.

The sequence came from a male donor in good health and CMV-seronegative. What was sequenced was PBMCs. V is TRBV4-1 and J is TRBJ2-7, with D possibly being TRBD1 (5 bases). In nucleotides, the CDR3 is TGCGCCAGCAGCTATCAGGGTACCTTTAGATCCGAGCAGTACTTC. It yields the protein CASSYQGTFRSEQYF.